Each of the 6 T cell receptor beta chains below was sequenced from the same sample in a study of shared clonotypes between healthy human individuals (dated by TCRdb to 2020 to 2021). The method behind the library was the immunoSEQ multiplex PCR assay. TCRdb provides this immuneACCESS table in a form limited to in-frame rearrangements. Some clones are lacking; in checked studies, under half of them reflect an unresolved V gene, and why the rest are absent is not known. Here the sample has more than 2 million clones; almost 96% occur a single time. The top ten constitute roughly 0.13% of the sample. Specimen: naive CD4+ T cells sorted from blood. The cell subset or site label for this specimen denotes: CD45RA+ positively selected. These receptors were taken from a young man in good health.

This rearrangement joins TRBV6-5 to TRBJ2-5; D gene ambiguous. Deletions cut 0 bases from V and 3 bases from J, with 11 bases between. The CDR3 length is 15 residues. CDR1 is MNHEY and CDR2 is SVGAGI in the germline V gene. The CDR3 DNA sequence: TGTGCCAGCAGTTACTCGGTTGGATGGGAAGAGACCCAGTACTTC. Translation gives CASSYSVGWEETQYF.

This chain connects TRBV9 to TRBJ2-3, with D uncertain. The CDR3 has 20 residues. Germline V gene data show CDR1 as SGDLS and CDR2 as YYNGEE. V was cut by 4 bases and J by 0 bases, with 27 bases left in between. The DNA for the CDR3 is TGTGCCAGCAGCCCTCGGGCCCGACCCGGCATGGCATCTAGCACAGATACGCAGTATTTT. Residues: CASSPRARPGMASSTDTQYF.

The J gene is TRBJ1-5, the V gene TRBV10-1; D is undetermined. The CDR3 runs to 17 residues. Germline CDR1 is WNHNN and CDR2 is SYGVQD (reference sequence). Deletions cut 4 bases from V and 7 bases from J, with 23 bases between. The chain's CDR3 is CASSGVVVLGSRQPQHF. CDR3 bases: TGCGCCAGCAGTGGGGTTGTTGTGTTGGGATCGCGGCAGCCCCAGCATTTT.

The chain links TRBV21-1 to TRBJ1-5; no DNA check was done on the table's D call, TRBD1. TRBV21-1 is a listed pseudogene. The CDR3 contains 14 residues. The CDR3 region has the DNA TGTGCCAGCAGCAAACCGGCCAGGGATCAGCCCCAGCATTTT. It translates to CASSKPARDQPQHF.

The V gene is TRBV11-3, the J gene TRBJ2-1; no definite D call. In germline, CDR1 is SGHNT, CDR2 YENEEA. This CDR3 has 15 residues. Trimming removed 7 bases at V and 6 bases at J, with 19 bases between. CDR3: CASTLGDSRGNEQFF. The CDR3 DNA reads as TGTGCCAGCACCCTTGGAGACTCCCGCGGCAATGAGCAGTTCTTC.

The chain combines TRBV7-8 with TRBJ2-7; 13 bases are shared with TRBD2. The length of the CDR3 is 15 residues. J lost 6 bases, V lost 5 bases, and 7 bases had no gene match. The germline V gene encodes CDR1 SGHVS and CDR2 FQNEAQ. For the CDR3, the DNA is TGTGCCAGCAGCATACTAGCGGGAGGGCCTGTCGAGCAGTACTTC. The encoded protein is CASSILAGGPVEQYF.